The 22 T cell receptor beta chains in this list originate from one sample, sequenced in a study of blood T cell repertoires in COVID-19. Method: immunoSEQ multiplex PCR; TCRdb's copy keeps in-frame clones and lacks some. The sample carries 200,000 to 250,000 clones, about 79% recorded once. Sequenced material: PBMCs or T cells enriched from blood (not recorded which). The receptors shown here come from a woman in her sixties or seventies who had recovered from COVID-19.

The V gene is TRBV4-1, the J gene TRBJ2-1; 8 nucleotides align to TRBD2. This CDR3 spans 16 amino acids. Per the germline V gene, CDR1 is MGHRA and CDR2 is YSYEKL. V dropped 1 base and J dropped 2; count of bases not matched to a gene: 4. Here the CDR3 reads CASSQAGGLAYNEQFF. DNA of the CDR3: TGCGCCAGCAGCCAAGCGGGGGGGCTCGCCTACAATGAGCAGTTCTTC.

The V gene is TRBV7-8, the J gene TRBJ2-5, with a weak D call TRBD2 (6 bases). The ends were cut back, 6 bases at V and 2 bases at J, with 19 bases in the middle. There are 16 residues in the CDR3. Germline V gene sequence: CDR1 SGHVS, CDR2 FQNEAQ. CDR3 region: CASRRVGGNKQETQYF. As DNA, the CDR3 is TGTGCCAGCAGACGAGTGGGCGGGAACAAACAAGAGACCCAGTACTTC.

The chain is built from TRBV29-1 and TRBJ2-1, with 7 bases identical to TRBD2. The trim removed 6 bases at V and 7 bases at J, leaving 9 bases unmatched. This CDR3 comprises 13 residues. The germline CDR1 and CDR2 sequences are SQVTM and ANQGSEA. The CDR3 DNA follows: TGCAGCGTGACGGGGGAGCGGGGAAATGAGCAGTTCTTC. Residues: CSVTGERGNEQFF.

The rearrangement joins TRBV29-1 to TRBJ2-1, with D maybe TRBD2 (7 bases). This CDR3 comprises 15 residues. Trimming removed 6 bases from V and 9 bases from J, with 24 bases in between. Germline assignment: CDR1 SQVTM and CDR2 ANQGSEA. The CDR3 reads CSVLLRSGGAAEQFF. CDR3 nucleotide sequence: TGCAGCGTCCTCTTGCGGAGTGGGGGGGCCGCTGAGCAGTTCTTC.

The chain links TRBV25-1 to TRBJ2-5, with unresolved D. Per germline, CDR1 MGHDK and CDR2 SYGVNS. V was trimmed by 2 bases and J by 4 bases, leaving 8 bases between them. This CDR3 has 13 amino acids. The CDR3 reads CASSERRGETQYF. The DNA for the CDR3 is TGTGCCAGCAGTGAAAGGCGAGGAGAGACCCAGTACTTC.

The gene calls are TRBV10-3 and TRBJ1-2; no firm D call. CDR3 length: 13 residues. Looked up from germline, CDR1 is ENHRY and CDR2 is SYGVKD. Trimming took off 6 bases at V and 6 bases at J, with 14 bases between the two ends. CDR3 in DNA: TGTGCCATCAGCCCAAATGAGGGTAATGGCTACACCTTC. This sequence encodes CAISPNEGNGYTF.

The rearrangement uses TRBV19 and TRBJ2-7; the match to TRBD1 covers 8 bases. V dropped 2 bases and J dropped 3; count of bases not matched to a gene: 3. The germline V gene has CDR1 LNHDA and CDR2 SQIVND (reference sequence). The CDR3 is 14 amino acids. The CDR3 loop is CASSIQGAGYEQYF. The CDR3 DNA is TGTGCCAGTAGTATACAGGGGGCCGGCTACGAGCAGTACTTC.

The chain recombines TRBV19 with TRBJ2-7, with 7 positions matching TRBD1. Germline-derived CDR1 and CDR2 are LNHDA and SQIVND (reference sequence). The trim removed 5 bases at V and 1 base at J, leaving 5 bases unmatched. There are 14 residues in the CDR3. In DNA form, the CDR3 reads TGTGCCAGTAGTGAACCGGGACAGTCCTACGAGCAGTACTTC. This gives the protein CASSEPGQSYEQYF.

This clone has only one observation. V gene TRBV12-3 or TRBV12-4 combines with J gene TRBJ2-3; D unresolved. The CDR3 contains 12 residues. With 7 bases removed from V and 3 bases from J, the gap between germline ends came to 8 bases. The CDR3 region is CASTAGTDTQYF. In nucleotides, the CDR3 is TGTGCCAGCACCGCCGGGACAGATACGCAGTATTTT.

The chain couples TRBV29-1 to TRBJ1-1; no firm D call. V was shortened by 3 bases and J by 2 bases, with 10 bases between the two germline ends. Looked up from germline, CDR1 is SQVTM and CDR2 is ANQGSEA. The CDR3 contains 13 residues. CDR3 nucleotide sequence: TGCAGCGTTGAGAGAGAACTAAACACTGAAGCTTTCTTT. It specifies CSVERELNTEAFF.

This clone was found a few times. The J gene is TRBJ1-1, the V gene TRBV11-2; 10 nucleotides align to TRBD1. V was pared by 5 bases and J by 4 bases, with 10 bases of the junction left unmatched. Per the germline V gene, CDR1 is SGHAT and CDR2 is FQNNGV. This CDR3 contains 16 residues. The CDR3 spells CASSDPGQGPRTEAFF. DNA of the CDR3: TGTGCCAGCAGCGACCCGGGACAGGGGCCGCGCACTGAAGCTTTCTTT.

The chain couples TRBV7-2 to TRBJ1-1, with 7 bases that match TRBD1. The CDR3 spans 17 residues. With V trimmed by 7 bases and J by 0 bases, 14 bases remained unmatched. Germline V gene lookup returns CDR1 SGHTA and CDR2 FQGNSA. The CDR3 reads CASNSKKGGIMNTEAFF. The CDR3 DNA sequence: TGTGCCAGCAACTCGAAAAAAGGGGGCATCATGAACACTGAAGCTTTCTTT.

There are a few counts of this clone. The rearrangement links TRBV11-3 to TRBJ1-6; D remains unclear. V lost 3 bases and J lost 0, with 3 bases in between. CDR1 is SGHNT, CDR2 YENEEA, per germline. This CDR3 spans 14 amino acids. CDR3: CASSFSSYNSPLHF. The CDR3 region has the DNA TGTGCCAGCAGCTTCAGCTCCTATAATTCACCCCTCCACTTT.

CDR3 coding DNA: TGTGCCAGCAGTTCCGGGACAGAGAATGAAAAACTGTTTTTT. Translated, it gives CASSSGTENEKLFF. The gene calls are TRBV6-5 and TRBJ1-4; TRBD1 matches at 7 bases. The CDR3 has 14 residues. Looked up from germline, CDR1 is MNHEY and CDR2 is SVGAGI. Trimming at V came to 4 bases and at J to 5 bases, leaving 4 bases not matched to a gene.

This chain links TRBV11-2 with TRBJ2-1, with unresolved D. Germline assignment: CDR1 SGHAT and CDR2 FQNNGV. V was trimmed by 5 bases and J by 3 bases, leaving 8 bases between them. The CDR3 contains 13 residues. Written as DNA, the CDR3 is TGTGCCAGCAGCGCGGATTACTACAATGAGCAGTTCTTC. This codes for CASSADYYNEQFF.

This chain uses TRBV14 with TRBJ1-1, with TRBD1 as a possible D gene (5 bases). The germline V gene encodes CDR1 SGHDN and CDR2 FVKESK. The length of the CDR3 is 16 residues. Trimming removed 3 bases from V and 1 base from J, with 15 bases in between. The CDR3 here is CASSQDFNQGNTEAFF. Here the CDR3 DNA reads TGTGCCAGCAGCCAGGATTTCAATCAGGGGAACACTGAAGCTTTCTTT.

J is TRBJ2-7 and V is TRBV27; 15 bases align to TRBD2. Germline assignment: CDR1 MNHEY and CDR2 SMNVEV (reference sequence). V trimming: 3 bases; J trimming: 4 bases; junction bases outside the gene matches: 7. The CDR3 loop spans 17 amino acids. CDR3 sequence reads: CASSFGYGLAGGYEQYF. The CDR3 DNA reads TGTGCCAGCAGTTTCGGGTACGGACTAGCGGGGGGGTACGAGCAGTACTTC.

This clone was observed a handful of times. CDR3 coding DNA: TGCGCCAGCAGCTGGTCCGGGACAGGGACGGATGGCTACACCTTC. Translation: CASSWSGTGTDGYTF. V and J are TRBV5-1 and TRBJ1-2; 9 nucleotides agree with TRBD1. J was trimmed by 6 bases and V by 3 bases; bases with no gene match: 9. This CDR3 has 15 residues. Germline values: CDR1 SGHRS, CDR2 YFSETQ.

The chain employs TRBV19 and TRBJ2-2, with 9 bases matching TRBD1. The CDR3 contains 14 residues. The V gene's germline CDR1 is LNHDA and CDR2 SQIVND (reference sequence). Germline trimming cut 3 bases from V and 7 bases from J; bases unmatched to any gene: 3. The CDR3 protein is CASSITGGHGELFF. CDR3 DNA sequence: TGTGCCAGTAGTATCACAGGGGGCCACGGGGAGCTGTTTTTT. The variable domain in full, with the rest retrieved from reference TRBV19 and TRBJ2-2, is DGGITQSPKYLFRKEGQNVTLSCEQNLNHDAMYWYRQDPGQGLRLIYYSQIVNDFQKGDIAEGYSVSREKKESFPLTVTSAQKNPTAFYLCASSITGGHGELFFGEGSRLTVL.

This sequence joins TRBV18 and TRBJ2-4; no definite D call. Looked up from germline, CDR1 is KGHSH and CDR2 is LQKENI. V was clipped by 2 bases and J by 5 bases, with 13 bases between them. The CDR3 length is 15 residues. As DNA, the CDR3 is TGTGCCAGCTCACCATCTAATACAGCAGAAAACATTCAGTACTTC. Amino acid sequence: CASSPSNTAENIQYF. The whole variable domain, filled in from reference TRBV18 and TRBJ2-4, reads NAGVMQNPRHLVRRRGQEARLRCSPMKGHSHVYWYRQLPEEGLKFMVYLQKENIIDESGMPKERFSAEFPKEGPSILRIQQVVRGDSAAYFCASSPSNTAENIQYFGAGTRLSVL.

V gene TRBV3-1 (or the pseudogene TRBV3-2) combines with J gene TRBJ1-3; no definite D call. With 4 bases removed from V and 0 bases from J, the gap between germline ends came to 10 bases. Germline CDR1 is LGHDT and CDR2 is YNNKEL (reference sequence). There are 15 residues in the CDR3. The chain's CDR3 is CASSLFPISGNTIYF. DNA of the CDR3: TGTGCCAGCAGCCTGTTCCCCATCTCTGGAAACACCATATATTTT.

This clone was observed a few times. One end of the junction varies from germline; a read error may be responsible. The V call is TRBV6-2 or TRBV6-3, the J call TRBJ1-1, with 8 bases that match TRBD1. The CDR3 sequence is 13 residues long. Per germline, CDR1 MNHEY and CDR2 SVGEGT. Written as DNA, the CDR3 is TGTGCCAGCAGTCAAATTCAGGGGGCCACCGTAACCTTT. This sequence encodes CASSQIQGATVTF.